Reported below is one T cell receptor beta chain. Original processing notes: Reference gene primer amplification gave nucleated cell count estimates. The protocol was immunoSEQ multiplex PCR, while the TCRdb copy is restricted to in-frame clones and leaves out a portion. V and J calls and clone size are copied from that table; D and trimming were computed from the DNA. Found here are approximately 21,000 clones, around 67% of them singletons; the top ten hold roughly 20%. These data originate in a study of blood T cell repertoires in COVID-19. On the study more broadly: Spain, Italy and the United States supplied samples that represented acute and convalescent COVID-19.

The V gene end was trimmed by 3 bases and the J gene end by 6 bases; junction bases not matched to a gene: 10. The CDR3 length is 15 residues. CDR1 and CDR2 from the germline V gene are MDHEN and SYDVKM. Material for sequencing was peripheral blood. The chain links TRBV28 to TRBJ1-1, with 7 bases that match TRBD1. The TCR comes from a human donor in a cohort sampled during active or convalescent COVID-19. The CDR3: CASSFLDRAWAEAFF. Written as DNA, the CDR3 is TGTGCCAGCAGTTTCCTAGACAGGGCATGGGCTGAAGCTTTCTTT.